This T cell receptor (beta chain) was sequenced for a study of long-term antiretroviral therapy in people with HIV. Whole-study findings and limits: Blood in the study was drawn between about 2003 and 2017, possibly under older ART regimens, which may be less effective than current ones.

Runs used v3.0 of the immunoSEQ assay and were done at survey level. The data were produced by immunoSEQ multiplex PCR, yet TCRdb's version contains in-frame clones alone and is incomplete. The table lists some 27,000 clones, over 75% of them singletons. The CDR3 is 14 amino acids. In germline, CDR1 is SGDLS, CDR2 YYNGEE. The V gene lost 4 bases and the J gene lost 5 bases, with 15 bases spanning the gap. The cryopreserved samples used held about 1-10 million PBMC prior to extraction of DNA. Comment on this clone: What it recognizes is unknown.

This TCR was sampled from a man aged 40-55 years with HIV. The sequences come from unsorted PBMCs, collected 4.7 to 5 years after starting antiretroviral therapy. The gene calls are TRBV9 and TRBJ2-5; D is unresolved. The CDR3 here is CASSPSGSFETQYF. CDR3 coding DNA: TGTGCCAGCAGCCCTAGTGGTTCGTTTGAGACCCAGTACTTC.